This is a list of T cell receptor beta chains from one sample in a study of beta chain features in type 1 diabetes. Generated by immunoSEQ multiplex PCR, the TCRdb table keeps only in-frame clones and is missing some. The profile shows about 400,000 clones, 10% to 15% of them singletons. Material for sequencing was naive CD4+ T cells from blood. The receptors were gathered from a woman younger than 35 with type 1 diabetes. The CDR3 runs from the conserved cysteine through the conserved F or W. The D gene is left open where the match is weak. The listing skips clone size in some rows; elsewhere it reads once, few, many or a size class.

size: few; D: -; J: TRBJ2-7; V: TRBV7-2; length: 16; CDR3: CASSLDFSVRRAEQYF; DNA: TGTGCCAGCAGCTTAGATTTCTCGGTGCGGAGGGCTGAGCAGTACTTC
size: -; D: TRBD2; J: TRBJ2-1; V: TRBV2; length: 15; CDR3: CASSATAGGSNEQFF; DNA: TGTGCCAGCAGTGCAACGGCGGGGGGATCCAATGAGCAGTTCTTC
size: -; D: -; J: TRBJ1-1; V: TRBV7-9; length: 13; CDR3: CASSPERGSGAFF; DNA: TGTGCCAGCAGCCCGGAAAGGGGTTCGGGAGCTTTCTTT
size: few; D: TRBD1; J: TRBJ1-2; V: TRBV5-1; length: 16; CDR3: CASSPRDSTSNYGYTF; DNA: TGCGCCAGCAGCCCTCGGGACAGCACATCTAACTATGGCTACACCTTC
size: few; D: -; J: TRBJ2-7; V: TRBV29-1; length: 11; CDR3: CSVYWSHEQYF; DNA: TGCAGCGTCTATTGGTCCCACGAGCAGTACTTC
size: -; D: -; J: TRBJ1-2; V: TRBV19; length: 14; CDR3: CASSTDYLPPGYTF; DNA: TGTGCCAGTAGTACCGACTACCTCCCTCCGGGCTACACCTTC
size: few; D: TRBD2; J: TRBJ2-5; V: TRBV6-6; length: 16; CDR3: CASSLTTSGDQETQYF; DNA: TGTGCCAGCAGCTTAACGACTAGCGGGGACCAAGAGACCCAGTACTTC
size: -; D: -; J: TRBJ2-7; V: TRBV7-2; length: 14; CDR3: CASSLGQALYEQYF; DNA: TGTGCCAGCAGCTTAGGACAGGCGCTCTACGAGCAGTACTTC
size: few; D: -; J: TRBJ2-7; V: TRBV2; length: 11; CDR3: CASAPTYEQYF; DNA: TGTGCCAGCGCCCCTACCTACGAGCAGTACTTC
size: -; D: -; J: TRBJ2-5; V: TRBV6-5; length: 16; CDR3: CASSYGAQGLQETQYF; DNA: TGTGCCAGCAGTTACGGAGCGCAGGGGCTCCAAGAGACCCAGTACTTC
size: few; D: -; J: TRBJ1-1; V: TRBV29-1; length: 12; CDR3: CSGLRVDTEAFF; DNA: TGCAGCGGCCTCAGGGTAGACACTGAAGCTTTCTTT
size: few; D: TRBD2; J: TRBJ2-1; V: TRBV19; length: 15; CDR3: CASSLGTSGSYEQFF; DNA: TGTGCCAGTAGCCTCGGGACTAGCGGGAGCTATGAGCAGTTCTTC
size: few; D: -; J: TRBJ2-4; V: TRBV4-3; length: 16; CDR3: CASSQDLRGAKNIQYF; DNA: TGCGCCAGCAGCCAAGATTTGAGGGGGGCCAAAAACATTCAGTACTTC
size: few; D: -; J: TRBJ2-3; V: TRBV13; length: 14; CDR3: CASETASSTDTQYF; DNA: TGTGCCAGCGAGACAGCTTCTAGCACAGATACGCAGTATTTT
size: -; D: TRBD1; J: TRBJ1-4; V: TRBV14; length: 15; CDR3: CASSKTGTVGEKLFF; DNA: TGTGCCAGCAGCAAGACCGGGACAGTGGGTGAAAAACTGTTTTTT
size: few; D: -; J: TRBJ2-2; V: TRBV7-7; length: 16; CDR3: CASSLPPAPGAGELFF; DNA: TGTGCTAGCAGCTTACCACCGGCCCCCGGGGCCGGGGAGCTGTTTTTT
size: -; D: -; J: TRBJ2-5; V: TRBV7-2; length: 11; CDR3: CASSFRETQYF; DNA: TGTGCCAGCAGCTTTCGGGAGACCCAGTACTTC
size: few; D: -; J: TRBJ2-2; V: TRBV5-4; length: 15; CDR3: CASSLGGGDTGELFF; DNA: TGTGCCAGCAGCCTAGGAGGGGGCGACACCGGGGAGCTGTTTTTT
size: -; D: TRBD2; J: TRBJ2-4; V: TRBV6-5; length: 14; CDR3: CASSYDSGKNIQYF; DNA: TGTGCCAGCAGTTACGATAGCGGGAAGAACATTCAGTACTTC
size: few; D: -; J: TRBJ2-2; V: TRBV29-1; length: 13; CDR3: CSVVRTDTGELFF; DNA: TGCAGCGTAGTGAGGACAGACACCGGGGAGCTGTTTTTT
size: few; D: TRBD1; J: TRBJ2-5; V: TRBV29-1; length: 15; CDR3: CSADRGRGLRETQYF; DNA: TGCAGCGCCGACAGGGGGCGCGGTTTGAGGGAGACCCAGTACTTC
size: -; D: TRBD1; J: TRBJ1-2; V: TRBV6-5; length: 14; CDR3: CASSLGQGARGYTF; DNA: TGTGCCAGCAGCTTGGGACAGGGGGCGCGCGGCTACACCTTC
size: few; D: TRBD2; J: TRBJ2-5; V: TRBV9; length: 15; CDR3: CASSVGGGYQETQYF; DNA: TGTGCCAGCAGCGTAGGCGGGGGGTACCAAGAGACCCAGTACTTC
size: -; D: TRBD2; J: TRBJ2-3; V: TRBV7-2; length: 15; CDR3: CASSSRLAAADTQYF; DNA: TGTGCCAGCAGTTCAAGACTAGCGGCAGCAGATACGCAGTATTTT
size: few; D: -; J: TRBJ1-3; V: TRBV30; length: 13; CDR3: CAWNSISGNTIYF; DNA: TGTGCCTGGAACAGCATATCTGGAAACACCATATATTTT
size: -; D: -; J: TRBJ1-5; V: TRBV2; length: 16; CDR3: CASSELGRATNQPQHF; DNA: TGTGCCAGCAGTGAATTGGGCAGGGCCACCAATCAGCCCCAGCATTTT
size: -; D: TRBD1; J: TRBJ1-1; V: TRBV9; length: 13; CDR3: CASSVDGTAEAFF; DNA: TGTGCCAGCAGCGTAGACGGGACAGCTGAAGCTTTCTTT
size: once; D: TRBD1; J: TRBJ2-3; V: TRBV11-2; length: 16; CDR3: CASSFLTGTGLNTQYF; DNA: TGTGCCAGCAGCTTTTTGACCGGGACAGGGCTGAATACGCAGTATTTT
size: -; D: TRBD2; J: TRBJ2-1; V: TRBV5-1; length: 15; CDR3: CASSPVAGGPVEQFF; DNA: TGCGCCAGCAGCCCCGTAGCGGGGGGGCCGGTTGAGCAGTTCTTC
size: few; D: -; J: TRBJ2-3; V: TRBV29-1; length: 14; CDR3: CSVEGGRITDTQYF; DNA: TGCAGCGTTGAAGGGGGGAGGATCACAGATACGCAGTATTTT
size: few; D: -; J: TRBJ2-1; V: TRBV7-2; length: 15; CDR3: CASSSTGTKKNEQFF; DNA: TGTGCCAGCAGTTCCACCGGGACAAAAAAGAATGAGCAGTTCTTC
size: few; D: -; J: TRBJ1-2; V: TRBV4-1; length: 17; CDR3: CASSQPLRGRANYGYTF; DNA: TGCGCCAGCAGCCAACCTCTCCGCGGGAGGGCTAACTATGGCTACACCTTC
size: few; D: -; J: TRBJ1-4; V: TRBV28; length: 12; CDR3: CASGQGVEKLFF; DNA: TGTGCCAGCGGGCAGGGCGTCGAAAAACTGTTTTTT
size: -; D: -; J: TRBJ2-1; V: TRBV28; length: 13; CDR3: CASIGVPYNEQFF; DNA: TGTGCCAGCATCGGAGTCCCCTACAATGAGCAGTTCTTC
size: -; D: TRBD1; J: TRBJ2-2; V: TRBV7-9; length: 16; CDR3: CASSLKTGPNTGELFF; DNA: TGTGCCAGCAGCTTAAAGACAGGGCCAAACACCGGGGAGCTGTTTTTT
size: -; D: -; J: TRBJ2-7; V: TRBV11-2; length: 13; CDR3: CASSGGSPYEQYF; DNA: TGTGCCAGCAGCGGCGGCTCTCCCTACGAGCAGTACTTC
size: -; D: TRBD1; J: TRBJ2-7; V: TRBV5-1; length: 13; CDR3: CASRVQGTYEQYF; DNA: TGCGCCAGCAGGGTACAGGGGACCTACGAGCAGTACTTC
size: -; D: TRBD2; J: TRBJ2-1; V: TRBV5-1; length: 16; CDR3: CASSLRVAGGENEQFF; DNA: TGCGCCAGCAGCTTGAGGGTAGCGGGGGGAGAAAATGAGCAGTTCTTC
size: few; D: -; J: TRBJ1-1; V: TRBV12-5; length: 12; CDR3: CASGLALTEAFF; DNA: TGTGCTAGTGGTTTGGCCCTCACTGAAGCTTTCTTT
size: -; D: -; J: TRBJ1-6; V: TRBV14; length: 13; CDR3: CASSQGDYSPLHF; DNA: TGTGCCAGCAGCCAAGGAGATTATTCACCCCTCCACTTT
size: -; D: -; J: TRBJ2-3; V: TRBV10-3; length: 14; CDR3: CAIKAGRGSDTQYF; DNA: TGTGCCATCAAGGCGGGGAGGGGGTCAGATACGCAGTATTTT
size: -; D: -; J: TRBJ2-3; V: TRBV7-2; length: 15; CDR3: CASSLDQGSWSGQYF; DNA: TGTGCCAGCAGCTTAGATCAGGGAAGCTGGTCGGGGCAGTATTTT
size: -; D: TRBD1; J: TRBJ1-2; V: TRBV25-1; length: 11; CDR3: CASTQGAGYTF; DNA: TGTGCCAGTACACAGGGGGCGGGCTACACCTTC